This TCR beta chain emerged from a study of T cells in Graves' hyperthyroidism and ophthalmopathy. RNA transcripts provided the source from which TCR beta CDR3 regions were amplified. During a first-round RT-PCR of the TCR CDR3, the HTBI primer set was used. TCRdb independently ran MiXCR on the multiplex PCR reads; one entry per CDR3 protein. The table has approximately 600,000 distinct CDR3 sequences, about 15% seen once. Used for diagnoses were clinical symptoms, serum thyroxine and TRAb, thyroid ultrasound and orbital computed tomography. Whole-study findings and limits: Clonotypes that were expanded in thyroid above 0.001 mostly appeared in blood too.

A note on this clonotype: Its target is unknown.

The clonotype was recovered from a woman aged 40 to 50 with Graves' ophthalmopathy. The sample comprised blood.

This chain's CDR3 is CSATPGEGARTEAFF. The CDR3, as DNA: TGCAGTGCCACCCCCGGGGAGGGGGCGCGCACTGAAGCTTTCTTT. The rearrangement uses TRBV20-1 and TRBJ1-1, with TRBD1 matching over 7 bases. Trimming at V came to 6 bases and at J to 4 bases, leaving 14 bases not matched to a gene. CDR1 DFQATT and CDR2 SNEGSKA come from the germline V gene (reference sequence). This CDR3 is 15 amino acids long.